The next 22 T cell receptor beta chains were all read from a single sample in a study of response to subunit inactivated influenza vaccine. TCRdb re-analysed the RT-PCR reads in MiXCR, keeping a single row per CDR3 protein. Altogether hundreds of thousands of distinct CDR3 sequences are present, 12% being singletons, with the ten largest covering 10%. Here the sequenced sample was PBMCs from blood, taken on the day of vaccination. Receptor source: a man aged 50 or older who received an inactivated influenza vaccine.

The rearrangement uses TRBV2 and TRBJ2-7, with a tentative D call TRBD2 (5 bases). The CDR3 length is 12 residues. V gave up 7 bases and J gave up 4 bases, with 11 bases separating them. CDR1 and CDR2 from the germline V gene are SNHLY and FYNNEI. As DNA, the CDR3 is TGTGCCAGCACCTCGACTAAATACGAGCAGTACTTC. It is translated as CASTSTKYEQYF. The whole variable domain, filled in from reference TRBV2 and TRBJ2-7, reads EPEVTQTPSHQVTQMGQEVILRCVPISNHLYFYWYRQILGQKVEFLVSFYNNEISEKSEIFDDQFSVERPDGSNFTLKIRSTKLEDSAMYFCASTSTKYEQYFGPGTRLTVT.

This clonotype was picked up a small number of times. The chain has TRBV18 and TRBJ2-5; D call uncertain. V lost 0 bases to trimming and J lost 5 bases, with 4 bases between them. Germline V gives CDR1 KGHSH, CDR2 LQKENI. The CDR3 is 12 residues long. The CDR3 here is CASSPPFETQYF. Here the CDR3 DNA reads TGTGCCAGCTCACCACCTTTTGAGACCCAGTACTTC.

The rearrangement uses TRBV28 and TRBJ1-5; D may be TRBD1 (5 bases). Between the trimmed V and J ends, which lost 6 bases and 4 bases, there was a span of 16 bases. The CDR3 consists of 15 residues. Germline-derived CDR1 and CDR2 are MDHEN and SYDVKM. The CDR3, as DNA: TGTGCCAGCAGACCGCCGGGACTCCGAAATCAGCCCCAGCATTTT. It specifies CASRPPGLRNQPQHF.

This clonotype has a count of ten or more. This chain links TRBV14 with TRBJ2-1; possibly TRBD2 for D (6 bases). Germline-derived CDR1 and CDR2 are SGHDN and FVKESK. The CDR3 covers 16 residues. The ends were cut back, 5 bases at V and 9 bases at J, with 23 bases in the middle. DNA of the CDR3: TGTGCCAGCAGCTCACGACTAGAGTACTTTGGAGGTGAGCAGTTCTTC. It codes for CASSSRLEYFGGEQFF.

The chain's CDR3 is CASTLEGGRSSPLHF. For the CDR3, the DNA is TGTGCCAGCACCCTTGAGGGGGGGCGAAGTTCACCCCTCCACTTT. The gene calls are TRBV5-5 and TRBJ1-6; D is possibly TRBD1 (6 bases). Deletions cut 6 bases from V and 9 bases from J, with 19 bases between. Germline values: CDR1 SGHKS, CDR2 YYEKEE (reference sequence). This CDR3 comprises 15 residues.

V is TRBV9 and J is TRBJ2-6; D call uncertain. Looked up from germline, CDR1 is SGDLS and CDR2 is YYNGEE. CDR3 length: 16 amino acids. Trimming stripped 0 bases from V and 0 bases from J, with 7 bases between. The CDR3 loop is CASSVGTNSGANVLTF. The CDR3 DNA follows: TGTGCCAGCAGCGTAGGCACTAACTCTGGGGCCAACGTCCTGACTTTC.

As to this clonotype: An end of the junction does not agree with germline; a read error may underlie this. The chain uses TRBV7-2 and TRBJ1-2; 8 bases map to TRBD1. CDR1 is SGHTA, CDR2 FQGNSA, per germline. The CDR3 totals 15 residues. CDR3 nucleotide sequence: TGTGCCAGCAGCTTAGCGCAAGGGACAGGAAATGGCTACAGCTTC. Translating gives CASSLAQGTGNGYSF. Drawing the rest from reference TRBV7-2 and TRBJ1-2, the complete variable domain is GAGVSQSPSNKVTEKGKDVELRCDPISGHTALYWYRQSLGQGLEFLIYFQGNSAPDKSGLPSDRFSAERTGGSVSTLTIQRTQQEDSAVYLCASSLAQGTGNGYSFGSGTRLTVV.

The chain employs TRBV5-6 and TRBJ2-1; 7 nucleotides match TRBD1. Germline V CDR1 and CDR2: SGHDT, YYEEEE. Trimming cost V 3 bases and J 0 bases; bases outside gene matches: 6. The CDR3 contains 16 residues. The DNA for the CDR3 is TGTGCCAGCAGCTCAGTCCGGGACAGCTCCTACAATGAGCAGTTCTTC. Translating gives CASSSVRDSSYNEQFF. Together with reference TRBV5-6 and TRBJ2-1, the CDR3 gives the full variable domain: DAGVTQSPTHLIKTRGQQVTLRCSPKSGHDTVSWYQQALGQGPQFIFQYYEEEERQRGNFPDRFSGHQFPNYSSELNVNALLLGDSALYLCASSSVRDSSYNEQFFGPGTRLTVL.

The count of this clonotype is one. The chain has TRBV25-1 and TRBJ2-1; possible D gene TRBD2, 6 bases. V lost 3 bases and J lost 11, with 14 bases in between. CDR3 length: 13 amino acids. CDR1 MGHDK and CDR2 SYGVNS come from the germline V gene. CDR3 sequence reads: CASSDISSAQQFF. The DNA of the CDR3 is TGTGCCAGCAGTGATATATCTAGCGCTCAGCAGTTCTTC. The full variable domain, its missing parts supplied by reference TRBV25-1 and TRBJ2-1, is EADIYQTPRYLVIGTGKKITLECSQTMGHDKMYWYQQDPGMELHLIHYSYGVNSTEKGDLSSESTVSRIRTEHFPLTLESARPSHTSQYLCASSDISSAQQFFGPGTRLTVL.

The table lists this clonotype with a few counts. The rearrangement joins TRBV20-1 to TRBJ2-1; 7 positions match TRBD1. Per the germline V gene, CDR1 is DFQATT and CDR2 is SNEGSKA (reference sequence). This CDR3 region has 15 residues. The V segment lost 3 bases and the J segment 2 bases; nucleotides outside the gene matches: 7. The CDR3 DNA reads TGCAGTGCTAGGTTTTTGGGACAGACCTACAATGAGCAGTTCTTC. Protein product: CSARFLGQTYNEQFF.

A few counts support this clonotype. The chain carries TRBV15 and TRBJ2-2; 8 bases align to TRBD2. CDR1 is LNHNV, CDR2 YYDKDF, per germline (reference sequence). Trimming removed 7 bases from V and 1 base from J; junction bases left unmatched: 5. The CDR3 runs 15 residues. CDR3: CATNEGLENTGELFF. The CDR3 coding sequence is TGTGCCACCAATGAGGGACTAGAGAACACCGGGGAGCTGTTTTTT.

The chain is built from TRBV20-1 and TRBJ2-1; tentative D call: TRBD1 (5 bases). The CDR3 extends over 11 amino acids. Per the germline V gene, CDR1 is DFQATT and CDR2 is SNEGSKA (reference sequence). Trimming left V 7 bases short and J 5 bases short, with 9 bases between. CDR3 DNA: TGCAGTGTTAGGGGTAACAATGAGCAGTTCTTC. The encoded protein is CSVRGNNEQFF.

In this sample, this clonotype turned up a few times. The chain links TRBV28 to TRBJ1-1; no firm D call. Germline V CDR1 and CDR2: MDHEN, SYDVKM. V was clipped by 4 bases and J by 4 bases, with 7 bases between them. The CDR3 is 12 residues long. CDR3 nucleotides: TGTGCCAGCAGTTCGGCAGCCACTGAAGCTTTCTTT. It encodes CASSSAATEAFF.

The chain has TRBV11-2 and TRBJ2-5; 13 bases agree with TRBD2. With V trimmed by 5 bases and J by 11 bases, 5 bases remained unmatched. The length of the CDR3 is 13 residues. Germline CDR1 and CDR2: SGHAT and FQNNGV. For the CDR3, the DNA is TGTGCCAGCAGCCCAGGGACTAGCGGGATGCAGTACTTC. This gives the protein CASSPGTSGMQYF.

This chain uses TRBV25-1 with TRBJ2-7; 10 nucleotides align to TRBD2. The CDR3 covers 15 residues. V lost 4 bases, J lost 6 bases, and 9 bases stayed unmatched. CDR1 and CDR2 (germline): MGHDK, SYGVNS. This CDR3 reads CASSVTLAGAPEQYF. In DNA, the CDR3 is TGTGCCAGCAGTGTTACTCTAGCGGGAGCCCCCGAGCAGTACTTC.

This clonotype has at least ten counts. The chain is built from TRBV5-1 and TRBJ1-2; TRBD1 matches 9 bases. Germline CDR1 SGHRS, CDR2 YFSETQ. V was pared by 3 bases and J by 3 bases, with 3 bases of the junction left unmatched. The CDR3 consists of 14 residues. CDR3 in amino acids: CASSSGTGYYGYTF. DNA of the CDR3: TGCGCCAGCAGCTCCGGGACAGGGTACTATGGCTACACCTTC.

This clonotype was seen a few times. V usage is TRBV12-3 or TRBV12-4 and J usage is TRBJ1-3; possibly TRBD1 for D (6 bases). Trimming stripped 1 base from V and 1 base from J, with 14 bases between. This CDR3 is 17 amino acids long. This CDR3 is CASSLEGGRPSGNTIYF. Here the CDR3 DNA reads TGTGCCAGCAGTTTAGAAGGGGGACGGCCGTCTGGAAACACCATATATTTT.

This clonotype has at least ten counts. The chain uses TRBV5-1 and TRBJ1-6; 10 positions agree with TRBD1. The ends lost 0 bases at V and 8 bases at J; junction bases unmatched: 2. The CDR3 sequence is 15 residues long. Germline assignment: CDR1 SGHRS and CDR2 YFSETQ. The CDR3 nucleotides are TGCGCCAGCAGCTTGGTCGGGACAGGGGATTCACCCCTCCACTTT. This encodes CASSLVGTGDSPLHF.

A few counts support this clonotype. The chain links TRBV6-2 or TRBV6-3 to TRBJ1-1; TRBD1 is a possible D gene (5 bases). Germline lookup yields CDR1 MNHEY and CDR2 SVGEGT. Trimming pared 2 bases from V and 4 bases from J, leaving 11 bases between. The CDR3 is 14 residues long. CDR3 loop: CASSYSEGRTEAFF. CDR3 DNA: TGTGCCAGCAGTTACAGTGAGGGGCGCACTGAAGCTTTCTTT.

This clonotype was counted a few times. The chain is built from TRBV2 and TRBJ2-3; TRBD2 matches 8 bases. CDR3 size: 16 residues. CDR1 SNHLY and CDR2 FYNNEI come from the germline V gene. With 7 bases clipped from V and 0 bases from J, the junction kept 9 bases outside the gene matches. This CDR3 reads CASILTSGYSTDTQYF. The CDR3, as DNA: TGTGCCAGCATTCTCACTAGCGGATATAGCACAGATACGCAGTATTTT.

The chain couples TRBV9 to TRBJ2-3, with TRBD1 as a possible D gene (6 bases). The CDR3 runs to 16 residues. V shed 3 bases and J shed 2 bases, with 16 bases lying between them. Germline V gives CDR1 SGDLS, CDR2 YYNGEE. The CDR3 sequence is CASSGAGWGPTDTQYF. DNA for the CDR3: TGTGCCAGCAGCGGCGCCGGGTGGGGGCCCACAGATACGCAGTATTTT.

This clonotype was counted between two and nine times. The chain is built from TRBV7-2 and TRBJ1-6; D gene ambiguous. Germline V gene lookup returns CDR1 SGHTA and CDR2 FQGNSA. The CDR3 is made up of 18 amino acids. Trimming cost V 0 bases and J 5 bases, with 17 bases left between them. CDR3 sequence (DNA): TGTGCCAGCAGCTTAGCCCCACCCAGGAGAAGTAATAATTCACCCCTCCACTTT. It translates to CASSLAPPRRSNNSPLHF. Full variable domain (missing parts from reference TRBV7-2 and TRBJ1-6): GAGVSQSPSNKVTEKGKDVELRCDPISGHTALYWYRQSLGQGLEFLIYFQGNSAPDKSGLPSDRFSAERTGGSVSTLTIQRTQQEDSAVYLCASSLAPPRRSNNSPLHFGNGTRLTVT.